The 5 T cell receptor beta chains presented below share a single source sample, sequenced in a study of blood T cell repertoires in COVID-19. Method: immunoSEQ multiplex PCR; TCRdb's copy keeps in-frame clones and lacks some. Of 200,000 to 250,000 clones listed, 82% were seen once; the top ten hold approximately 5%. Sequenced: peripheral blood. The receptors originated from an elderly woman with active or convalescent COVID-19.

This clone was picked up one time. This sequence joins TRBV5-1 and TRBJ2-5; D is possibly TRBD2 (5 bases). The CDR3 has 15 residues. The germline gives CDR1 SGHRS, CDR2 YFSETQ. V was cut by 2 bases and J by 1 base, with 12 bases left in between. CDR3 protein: CASSFGGVSQETQYF. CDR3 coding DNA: TGCGCCAGCAGCTTTGGAGGTGTGTCCCAAGAGACCCAGTACTTC.

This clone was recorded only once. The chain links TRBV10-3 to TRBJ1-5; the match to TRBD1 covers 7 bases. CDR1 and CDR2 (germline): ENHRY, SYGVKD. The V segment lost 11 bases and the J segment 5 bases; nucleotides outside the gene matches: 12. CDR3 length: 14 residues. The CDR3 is CAPARDSSDQPQHF. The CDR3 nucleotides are TGTGCCCCAGCCCGGGACAGCTCGGATCAGCCCCAGCATTTT.

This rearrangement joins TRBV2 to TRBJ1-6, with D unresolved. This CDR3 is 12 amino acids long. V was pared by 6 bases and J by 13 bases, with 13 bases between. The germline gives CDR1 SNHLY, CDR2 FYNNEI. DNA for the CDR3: TGTGCCAGCAGGTTGACACGCTCGCCCCTCCACTTT. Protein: CASRLTRSPLHF.

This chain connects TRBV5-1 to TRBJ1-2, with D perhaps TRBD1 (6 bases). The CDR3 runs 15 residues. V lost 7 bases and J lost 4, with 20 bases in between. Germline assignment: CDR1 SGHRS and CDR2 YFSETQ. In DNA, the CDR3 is TGCGCCAGCTTTTTTGGGGGCCAGGGAAGCTATGGCTACACCTTC. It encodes CASFFGGQGSYGYTF.

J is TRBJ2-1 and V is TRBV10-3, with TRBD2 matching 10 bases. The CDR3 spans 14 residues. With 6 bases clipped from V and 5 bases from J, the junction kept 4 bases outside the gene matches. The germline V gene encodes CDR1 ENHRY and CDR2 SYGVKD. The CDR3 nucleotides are TGTGCCATCAGCGGGAGCGGGGGGGACAATGAGCAGTTCTTC. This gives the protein CAISGSGGDNEQFF.